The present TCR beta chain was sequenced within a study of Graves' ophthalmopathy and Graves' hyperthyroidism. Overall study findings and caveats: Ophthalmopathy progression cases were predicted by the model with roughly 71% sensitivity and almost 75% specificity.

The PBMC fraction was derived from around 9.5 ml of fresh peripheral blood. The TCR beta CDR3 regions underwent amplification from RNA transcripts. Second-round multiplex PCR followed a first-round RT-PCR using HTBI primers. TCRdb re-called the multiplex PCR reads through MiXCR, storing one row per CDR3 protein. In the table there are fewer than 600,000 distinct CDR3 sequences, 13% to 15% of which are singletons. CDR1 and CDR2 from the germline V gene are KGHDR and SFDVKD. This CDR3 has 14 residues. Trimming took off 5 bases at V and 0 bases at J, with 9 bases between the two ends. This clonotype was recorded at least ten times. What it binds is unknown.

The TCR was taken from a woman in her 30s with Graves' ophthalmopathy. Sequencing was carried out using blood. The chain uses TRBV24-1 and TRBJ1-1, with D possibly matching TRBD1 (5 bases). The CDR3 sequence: CATSARGMNTEAFF. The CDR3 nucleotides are TGTGCCACCAGTGCGCGGGGCATGAACACTGAAGCTTTCTTT.